The sequence of this T cell receptor (beta chain) was determined in a study of T cells after yellow fever vaccination. Study outcomes and limitations: Only a minor proportion of clonotypes was detected across both CD4 and CD8 compartments.

TCRdb passed the 5' RACE reads through MiXCR, listing each CDR3 protein once. The profile shows 450,000 to 600,000 distinct CDR3 sequences, about a sixth of them singletons. In regard to this clonotype: Its antigen is unidentified.

The starting material was PBMCs, obtained 4 to 5 days after the first yellow fever vaccination. The TCR was taken from a man younger than 35 who received the YFV17D yellow fever vaccine.

For the CDR3, the DNA is TGCGCCAGCAGCTTGGCCGCTGAGGGGACGCAGTATTTT. This codes for CASSLAAEGTQYF. The rearrangement links TRBV5-1 to TRBJ2-3; D assignment may be TRBD1 or TRBD2 (5 bases each). Germline CDR1 and CDR2: SGHRS and YFSETQ. Trimming removed 0 bases from V and 9 bases from J, with 11 bases in between. This CDR3 comprises 13 residues.